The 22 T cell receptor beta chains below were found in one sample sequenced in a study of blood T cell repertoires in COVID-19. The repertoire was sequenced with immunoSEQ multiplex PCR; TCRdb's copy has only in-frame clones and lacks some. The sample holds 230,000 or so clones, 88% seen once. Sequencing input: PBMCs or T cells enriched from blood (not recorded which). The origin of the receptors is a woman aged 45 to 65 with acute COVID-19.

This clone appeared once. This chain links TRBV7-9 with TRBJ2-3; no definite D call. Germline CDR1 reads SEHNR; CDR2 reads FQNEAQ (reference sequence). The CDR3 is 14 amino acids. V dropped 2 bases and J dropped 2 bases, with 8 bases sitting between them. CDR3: CASSLTLFTDTQYF. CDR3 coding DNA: TGTGCCAGCAGCTTAACCCTATTCACAGATACGCAGTATTTT.

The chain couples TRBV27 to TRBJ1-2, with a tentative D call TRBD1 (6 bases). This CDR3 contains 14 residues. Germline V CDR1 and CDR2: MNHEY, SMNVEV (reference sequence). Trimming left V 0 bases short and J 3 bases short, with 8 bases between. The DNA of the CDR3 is TGTGCCAGCAGTTTATCTGCAGGGGACTATGGCTACACCTTC. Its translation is CASSLSAGDYGYTF.

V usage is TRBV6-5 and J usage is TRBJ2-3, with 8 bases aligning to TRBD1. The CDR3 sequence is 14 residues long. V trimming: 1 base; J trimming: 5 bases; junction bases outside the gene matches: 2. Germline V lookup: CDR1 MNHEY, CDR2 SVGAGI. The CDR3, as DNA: TGTGCCAGCAGTTACTTACAGGGGGGAGATACGCAGTATTTT. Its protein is CASSYLQGGDTQYF.

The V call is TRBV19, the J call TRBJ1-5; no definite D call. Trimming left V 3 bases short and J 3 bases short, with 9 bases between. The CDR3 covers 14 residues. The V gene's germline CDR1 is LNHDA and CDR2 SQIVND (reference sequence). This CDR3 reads CASSILGANQPQHF. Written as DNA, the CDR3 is TGTGCCAGTAGTATCCTAGGTGCCAATCAGCCCCAGCATTTT.

This CDR3 is CAWSARGYTIYF. The CDR3 nucleotides read TGTGCCTGGAGTGCACGGGGTTACACCATATATTTT. V and J are TRBV30 and TRBJ1-3; unclear D gene. V was cut by 1 base and J by 8 bases, with 9 bases left in between. Germline CDR1 is GTSNPN and CDR2 is SVGIG (reference sequence). CDR3 length: 12 amino acids.

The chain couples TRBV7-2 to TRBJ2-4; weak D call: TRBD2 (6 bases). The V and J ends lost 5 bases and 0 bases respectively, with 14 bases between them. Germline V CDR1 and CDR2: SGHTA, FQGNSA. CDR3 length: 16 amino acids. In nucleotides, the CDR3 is TGTGCCAGCAGCCCCGGGAGCCAGATAGCCAAAAACATTCAGTACTTC. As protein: CASSPGSQIAKNIQYF. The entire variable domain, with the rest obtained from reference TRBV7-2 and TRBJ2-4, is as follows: GAGVSQSPSNKVTEKGKDVELRCDPISGHTALYWYRQSLGQGLEFLIYFQGNSAPDKSGLPSDRFSAERTGGSVSTLTIQRTQQEDSAVYLCASSPGSQIAKNIQYFGAGTRLSVL.

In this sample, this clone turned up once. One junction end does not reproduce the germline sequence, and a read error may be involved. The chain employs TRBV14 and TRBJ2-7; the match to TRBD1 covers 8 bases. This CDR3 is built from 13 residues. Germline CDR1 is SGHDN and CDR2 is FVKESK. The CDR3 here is CASSQGLGGTGDF. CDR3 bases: TGTGCCAGCAGCCAAGGATTAGGGGGGACAGGTGACTTC.

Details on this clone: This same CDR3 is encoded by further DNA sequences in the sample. The CDR3 DNA sequence: TGTGCCAGCAGTAGACAGGGGGCTTTGGGCTACACCTTC. Encoded protein: CASSRQGALGYTF. The rearrangement links TRBV28 to TRBJ1-2, with 10 bases lining up with TRBD1. There are 13 residues in the CDR3. Germline V CDR1 and CDR2: MDHEN, SYDVKM. The J segment lost 8 bases and the V segment lost 5 bases, leaving 5 bases of the junction unmatched.

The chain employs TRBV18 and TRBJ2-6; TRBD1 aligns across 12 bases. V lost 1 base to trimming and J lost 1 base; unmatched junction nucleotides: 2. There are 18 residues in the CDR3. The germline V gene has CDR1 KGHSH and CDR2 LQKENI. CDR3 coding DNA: TGTGCCAGCTCACCACGGGGACAGGGGGCGTCTGGGGCCAACGTCCTGACTTTC. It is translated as CASSPRGQGASGANVLTF.

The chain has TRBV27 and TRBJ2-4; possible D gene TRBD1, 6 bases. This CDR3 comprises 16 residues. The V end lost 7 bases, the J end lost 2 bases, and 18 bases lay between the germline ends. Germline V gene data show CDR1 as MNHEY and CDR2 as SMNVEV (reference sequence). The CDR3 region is CASTTSTQGPKNIQYF. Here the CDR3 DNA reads TGTGCCAGCACCACCTCGACACAGGGTCCCAAAAACATTCAGTACTTC.

DNA for the CDR3: TGTGCCAGCAGTTTAACAGGGGGAGTATTATTGAACTATGGCTACACCTTC. Its protein is CASSLTGGVLLNYGYTF. The chain has TRBV27 and TRBJ1-2, with 8 bases fitting TRBD1. CDR1 and CDR2 from the germline V gene are MNHEY and SMNVEV (reference sequence). The J segment lost 2 bases and the V segment lost 2 bases, leaving 10 bases of the junction unmatched. The CDR3 spans 17 residues.

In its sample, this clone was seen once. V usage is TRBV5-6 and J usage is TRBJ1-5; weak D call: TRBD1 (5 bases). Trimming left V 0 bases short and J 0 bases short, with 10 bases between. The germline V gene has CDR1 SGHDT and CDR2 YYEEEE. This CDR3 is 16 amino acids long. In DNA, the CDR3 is TGTGCCAGCAGCTTGGCGGGGGGATATAGCAATCAGCCCCAGCATTTT. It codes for CASSLAGGYSNQPQHF. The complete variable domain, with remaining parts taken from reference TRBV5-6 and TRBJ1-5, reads DAGVTQSPTHLIKTRGQQVTLRCSPKSGHDTVSWYQQALGQGPQFIFQYYEEEERQRGNFPDRFSGHQFPNYSSELNVNALLLGDSALYLCASSLAGGYSNQPQHFGDGTRLSIL.

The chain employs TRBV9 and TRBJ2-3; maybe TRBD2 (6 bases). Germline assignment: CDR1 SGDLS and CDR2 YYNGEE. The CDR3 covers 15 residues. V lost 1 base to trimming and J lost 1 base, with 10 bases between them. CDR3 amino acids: CASSVLIAGTDTQYF. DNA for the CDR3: TGTGCCAGCAGCGTATTAATAGCGGGCACAGATACGCAGTATTTT.

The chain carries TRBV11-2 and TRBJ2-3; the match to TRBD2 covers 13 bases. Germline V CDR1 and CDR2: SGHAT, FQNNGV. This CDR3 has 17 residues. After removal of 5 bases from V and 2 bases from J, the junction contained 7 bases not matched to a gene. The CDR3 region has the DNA TGTGCCAGCAGCCCACGGACTAGCGGGGGTCCCACAGATACGCAGTATTTT. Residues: CASSPRTSGGPTDTQYF.

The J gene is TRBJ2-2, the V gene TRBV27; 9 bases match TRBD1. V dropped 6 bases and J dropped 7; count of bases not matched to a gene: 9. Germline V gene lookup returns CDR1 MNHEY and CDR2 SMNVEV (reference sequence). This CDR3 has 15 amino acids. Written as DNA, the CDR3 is TGTGCCAGCAGCCCAATACAGGGGGCGGGCGGGGAGCTGTTTTTT. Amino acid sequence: CASSPIQGAGGELFF.

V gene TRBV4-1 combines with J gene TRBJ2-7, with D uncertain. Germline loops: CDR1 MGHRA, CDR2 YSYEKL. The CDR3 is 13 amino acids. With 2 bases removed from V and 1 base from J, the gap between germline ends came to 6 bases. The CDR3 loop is CASSQRGSYEQYF. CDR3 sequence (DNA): TGCGCCAGCAGCCAAAGAGGATCCTACGAGCAGTACTTC.

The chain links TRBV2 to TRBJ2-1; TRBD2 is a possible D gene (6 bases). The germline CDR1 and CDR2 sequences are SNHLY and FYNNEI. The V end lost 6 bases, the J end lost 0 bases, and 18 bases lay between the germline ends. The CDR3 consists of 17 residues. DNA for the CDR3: TGTGCCAGCAGGGGTTGGCATAGCGGCATCTCCTACAATGAGCAGTTCTTC. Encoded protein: CASRGWHSGISYNEQFF. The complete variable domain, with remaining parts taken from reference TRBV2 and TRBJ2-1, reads EPEVTQTPSHQVTQMGQEVILRCVPISNHLYFYWYRQILGQKVEFLVSFYNNEISEKSEIFDDQFSVERPDGSNFTLKIRSTKLEDSAMYFCASRGWHSGISYNEQFFGPGTRLTVL.

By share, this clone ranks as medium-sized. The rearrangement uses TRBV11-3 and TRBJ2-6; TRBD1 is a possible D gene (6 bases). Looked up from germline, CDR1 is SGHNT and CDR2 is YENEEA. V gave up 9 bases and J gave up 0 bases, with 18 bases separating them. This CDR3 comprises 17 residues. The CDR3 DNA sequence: TGTGCCAGTAGCAATTCGGACAGTAACTCTGGGGCCAACGTCCTGACTTTC. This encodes CASSNSDSNSGANVLTF.

The CDR3 nucleotides are TGTGCCAGCAGCCAAGCAGGGGGCGATTACAATGAGCAGTTCTTC. This gives the protein CASSQAGGDYNEQFF. The chain has TRBV5-4 and TRBJ2-1, with 8 nucleotides matching TRBD1. Germline CDR1 is SGHNT and CDR2 is YYREEE (reference sequence). Trimming took 4 bases from V and 4 from J; bases not matched to a gene: 7. The CDR3 spans 15 residues. Variable domain in full (rest from reference TRBV5-4 and TRBJ2-1): ETGVTQSPTHLIKTRGQQVTLRCSSQSGHNTVSWYQQALGQGPQFIFQYYREEENGRGNFPPRFSGLQFPNYSSELNVNALELDDSALYLCASSQAGGDYNEQFFGPGTRLTVL.

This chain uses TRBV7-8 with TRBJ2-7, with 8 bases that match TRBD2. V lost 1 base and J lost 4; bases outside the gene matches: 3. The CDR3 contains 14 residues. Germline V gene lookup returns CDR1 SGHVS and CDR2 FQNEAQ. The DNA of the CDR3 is TGTGCCAGCAGCTTAGTTCCTAGCGGGTACGAGCAGTACTTC. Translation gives CASSLVPSGYEQYF.

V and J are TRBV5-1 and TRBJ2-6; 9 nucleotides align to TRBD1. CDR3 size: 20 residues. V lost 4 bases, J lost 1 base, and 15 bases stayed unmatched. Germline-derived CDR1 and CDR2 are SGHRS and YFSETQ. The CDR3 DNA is TGCGCCAGCAGCCCCACAGGGGGCGGAGCTCTTAGGTCTGGGGCCAACGTCCTGACTTTC. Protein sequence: CASSPTGGGALRSGANVLTF.

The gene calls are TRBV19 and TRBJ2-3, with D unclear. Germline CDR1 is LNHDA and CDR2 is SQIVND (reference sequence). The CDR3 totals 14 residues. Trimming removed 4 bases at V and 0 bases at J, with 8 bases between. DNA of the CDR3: TGTGCCAGTAGTAAACAGTCTAGCACAGATACGCAGTATTTT. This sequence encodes CASSKQSSTDTQYF.